These 27 T cell receptor beta chains came from one sample sequenced in a study of cytomegalovirus exposure and HLA in healthy donors (dated by TCRdb to 2016 to 2017). Library prep was done by the immunoSEQ multiplex PCR assay. A mixture of 60 forward primers for TCR Vbeta segments and 13 reverse primers for TCR Jbeta segments was used in the multiplex PCR. In its TCRdb copy, this immuneACCESS table keeps in-frame sequences only and misses some clones. Where compared with another copy, unresolved V genes explain less than half of these, and the others have no known cause. A total of 65,000 or so clones appear in this sample, more than 75% of them only once. About 3% of the sample is held by the ten biggest clonotypes. Sequenced: PBMCs. The receptors shown here come from a girl aged 10 to 17 in good health and CMV-seropositive.

The chain employs TRBV25-1 and TRBJ2-2; 7 nucleotides line up with TRBD2. This CDR3 region has 16 residues. The germline V gene has CDR1 MGHDK and CDR2 SYGVNS. With V trimmed by 4 bases and J by 0 bases, 5 bases remained unmatched. This CDR3 reads CASSATSAPNTGELFF. Written as DNA, the CDR3 is TGTGCCAGCAGTGCTACTAGCGCCCCGAACACCGGGGAGCTGTTTTTT.

This clone was recorded only once. The rearrangement uses TRBV7-6 and TRBJ1-6; D may be TRBD1 (5 bases). With 1 base removed from V and 6 bases from J, the gap between germline ends came to 7 bases. Looked up from germline, CDR1 is SGHVS and CDR2 is FNYEAQ. The CDR3 is 14 residues long. The CDR3 here is CASSLGGGNSPLHF. The CDR3 DNA reads TGTGCCAGCAGCTTAGGGGGGGGTAATTCACCCCTCCACTTT.

This clone was counted a single time. The chain carries TRBV10-3 and TRBJ1-1; TRBD1 agrees at 7 bases. Germline V gene data show CDR1 as ENHRY and CDR2 as SYGVKD. The CDR3 runs to 15 residues. V lost 7 bases to trimming and J lost 1 base; unmatched junction nucleotides: 9. The CDR3 loop is CAITARGIGNTEAFF. In nucleotides, the CDR3 is TGTGCCATCACTGCCAGGGGGATCGGGAACACTGAAGCTTTCTTT.

This clone was recorded a few times. CDR3 DNA sequence: TGTGCCAGCAGCCAAGGACAGGGTTTTGAAAAACTGTTTTTT. As protein: CASSQGQGFEKLFF. J is TRBJ1-4 and V is TRBV28; the match to TRBD1 covers 8 bases. CDR3 length: 14 amino acids. Germline-derived CDR1 and CDR2 are MDHEN and SYDVKM. The junction had 7 bases not matched to a gene; V was cut back by 6 bases and J by 7 bases.

This sequence joins TRBV5-4 and TRBJ2-3, with D possibly being TRBD1 (5 bases). The V end was cut by 2 bases, the J end by 1 base, with 14 bases between. The V gene's germline CDR1 is SGHNT and CDR2 YYREEE (reference sequence). The CDR3 contains 16 residues. DNA for the CDR3: TGTGCCAGCAGCTTTGAGCAGGGAAGGGGCACAGATACGCAGTATTTT. Translated, it gives CASSFEQGRGTDTQYF.

The chain combines TRBV7-9 with TRBJ2-7, with 15 bases matching TRBD2. This CDR3 has 15 amino acids. The junction had 4 bases not matched to a gene; V was cut back by 5 bases and J by 5 bases. Germline V gives CDR1 SEHNR, CDR2 FQNEAQ (reference sequence). The CDR3 is CASSPRTSGGDEQYF. CDR3 bases: TGTGCCAGCAGCCCGAGGACTAGCGGGGGGGACGAGCAGTACTTC.

This chain links TRBV30 with TRBJ2-2, with D possibly being TRBD2 (7 bases). V lost 3 bases, J lost 2 bases, and 13 bases lay in between. Germline CDR1 reads GTSNPN; CDR2 reads SVGIG (reference sequence). The CDR3 runs to 15 residues. CDR3 residues: CAWRRGGFNTGELFF. In DNA, the CDR3 is TGTGCCTGGAGGCGCGGGGGCTTTAACACCGGGGAGCTGTTTTTT.

The rearrangement joins TRBV15 to TRBJ1-4; 9 nucleotides align to TRBD1. The germline CDR1 and CDR2 sequences are LNHNV and YYDKDF (reference sequence). The ends lost 6 bases at V and 10 bases at J; junction bases unmatched: 12. The CDR3 sequence is 15 residues long. The DNA for the CDR3 is TGTGCCACCAGTGATGCCGGGACAGGGAAGGGAAAACTGTTTTTT. This codes for CATSDAGTGKGKLFF.

V usage is TRBV5-1 and J usage is TRBJ2-7; possible D gene TRBD2, 5 bases. The CDR3 covers 13 residues. Between the trimmed V and J ends, which lost 0 bases and 5 bases, there was a span of 9 bases. The germline V gene has CDR1 SGHRS and CDR2 YFSETQ. The CDR3 loop is CASSLERADEQYF. Here the CDR3 DNA reads TGCGCCAGCAGCTTGGAGAGGGCGGACGAGCAGTACTTC.

The chain uses TRBV2 and TRBJ2-3; 7 bases line up with TRBD1. This CDR3 has 16 residues. V lost 3 bases and J lost 0; bases outside the gene matches: 6. Germline V CDR1 and CDR2: SNHLY, FYNNEI. The CDR3 spells CASSDRDRPSTDTQYF. For the CDR3, the DNA is TGTGCCAGCAGTGACCGGGACAGACCAAGCACAGATACGCAGTATTTT.

V and J are TRBV2 and TRBJ1-5; 7 bases are a match to TRBD1. The germline V gene encodes CDR1 SNHLY and CDR2 FYNNEI. The trim removed 6 bases at V and 0 bases at J, leaving 5 bases unmatched. This CDR3 comprises 15 residues. The CDR3 here is CASRGTEYSNQPQHF. For the CDR3, the DNA is TGTGCCAGCAGGGGGACAGAGTATAGCAATCAGCCCCAGCATTTT.

The J gene is TRBJ1-2, the V gene TRBV9, with unresolved D. Trimming pared 0 bases from V and 2 bases from J, leaving 11 bases between. This CDR3 spans 15 amino acids. Per germline, CDR1 SGDLS and CDR2 YYNGEE. The DNA of the CDR3 is TGTGCCAGCAGCGTAGGCCCGACGCGGAACTATGGCTACACCTTC. This translates into CASSVGPTRNYGYTF.

V is TRBV30 and J is TRBJ1-5; possible D gene TRBD1, 5 bases. CDR1 and CDR2 (germline): GTSNPN, SVGIG (reference sequence). The length of the CDR3 is 14 residues. The V gene lost 5 bases and the J gene lost 3 bases, with 14 bases spanning the gap. The CDR3 bases are TGTGCCTGGGACTCAGGGTTTTACAATCAGCCCCAGCATTTT. It translates to CAWDSGFYNQPQHF.

The chain's CDR3 is CASSLEGAKNEQFF. DNA for the CDR3: TGCGCCAGCAGCTTGGAGGGGGCGAAAAATGAGCAGTTCTTC. V usage is TRBV5-1 and J usage is TRBJ2-1, with 7 bases that match TRBD1. The CDR3 contains 14 residues. Germline lookup yields CDR1 SGHRS and CDR2 YFSETQ. J lost 7 bases, V lost 0 bases, and 4 bases had no gene match. Looking up the rest from reference TRBV5-1 and TRBJ2-1 gives the full variable domain: KAGVTQTPRYLIKTRGQQVTLSCSPISGHRSVSWYQQTPGQGLQFLFEYFSETQRNKGNFPGRFSGRQFSNSRSEMNVSTLELGDSALYLCASSLEGAKNEQFFGPGTRLTVL.

This clone was recorded only once. The chain is built from TRBV5-1 and TRBJ2-7; 7 positions agree with TRBD2. This CDR3 region has 13 residues. With V trimmed by 1 base and J by 6 bases, 4 bases remained unmatched. Germline values: CDR1 SGHRS, CDR2 YFSETQ. Here the CDR3 reads CASSLPTSREQYF. The CDR3 region has the DNA TGCGCCAGCAGCTTGCCGACTAGCCGCGAGCAGTACTTC.

This chain uses TRBV2 with TRBJ2-5; D possibly corresponds to TRBD2 (6 bases). Germline values: CDR1 SNHLY, CDR2 FYNNEI. Trimming stripped 0 bases from V and 2 bases from J, with 19 bases between. The CDR3 runs 18 residues. The CDR3 is CASSEAPGLLAGQETQYF. The CDR3 nucleotides read TGTGCCAGCAGTGAAGCGCCGGGCCTCCTGGCGGGACAAGAGACCCAGTACTTC.

This clone has just one count. This chain joins TRBV27 and TRBJ2-7; 7 bases are shared with TRBD1. CDR3 length equals 15 residues. Germline CDR1 MNHEY, CDR2 SMNVEV (reference sequence). Trimming removed 6 bases from V and 0 bases from J; junction bases left unmatched: 8. The CDR3 DNA follows: TGTGCCAGCAGCTTACTCGGGACAGTCTCCTACGAGCAGTACTTC. Translation: CASSLLGTVSYEQYF.

V usage is TRBV7-2 and J usage is TRBJ2-7; 8 nucleotides match TRBD2. CDR3 length equals 14 residues. Germline V gene sequence: CDR1 SGHTA, CDR2 FQGNSA. The V and J ends lost 5 bases and 3 bases, in that order; junction bases with no gene match: 6. This chain's CDR3 is CASSPTGTSYEQYF. The CDR3 DNA reads as TGTGCCAGCAGCCCAACCGGGACTAGCTACGAGCAGTACTTC.

This clone came up a few times. The V call is TRBV10-2, the J call TRBJ1-1; 9 bases line up with TRBD1. The germline CDR1 and CDR2 sequences are WSHSY and SAAADI. This CDR3 is 13 amino acids long. Trimming at V came to 8 bases and at J to 6 bases, leaving 7 bases not matched to a gene. The CDR3 coding sequence is TGCGCCAGCCAAGGGGACAGGGTGTCTGAAGCTTTCTTT. Protein sequence: CASQGDRVSEAFF.

The chain's CDR3 is CASTSPGGSYEQYF. The CDR3 DNA reads as TGTGCCAGCACCTCCCCCGGCGGCTCCTACGAGCAGTACTTC. The chain has TRBV28 and TRBJ2-7; D remains ambiguous. The germline V gene has CDR1 MDHEN and CDR2 SYDVKM. This CDR3 contains 14 residues. V lost 7 bases, J lost 0 bases, and 13 bases lay in between.

This clone was observed a single time. The chain carries TRBV2 and TRBJ1-1; 8 nucleotides agree with TRBD1. CDR1 is SNHLY, CDR2 FYNNEI, per germline. The CDR3 has 17 amino acids. J lost 0 bases, V lost 6 bases, and 12 bases had no gene match. This chain's CDR3 is CASSLLGQGTMNTEAFF. Written as DNA, the CDR3 is TGTGCCAGCAGCCTACTTGGACAGGGTACCATGAACACTGAAGCTTTCTTT.

The chain couples TRBV29-1 to TRBJ1-1; the D is unclear. The CDR3 totals 13 residues. Germline V gene sequence: CDR1 SQVTM, CDR2 ANQGSEA. Trimming cost V 4 bases and J 4 bases, with 13 bases left between them. In nucleotides, the CDR3 is TGCAGCGTTGGTCCGGGAAGGATCACTGAAGCTTTCTTT. Its protein is CSVGPGRITEAFF. The full variable domain, completed using reference TRBV29-1 and TRBJ1-1, is SAVISQKPSRDICQRGTSLTIQCQVDSQVTMMFWYRQQPGQSLTLIATANQGSEATYESGFVIDKFPISRPNLTFSTLTVSNMSPEDSSIYLCSVGPGRITEAFFGQGTRLTVV.

This clone came up once. The V gene is TRBV6-1, the J gene TRBJ1-5; D may be TRBD1 (5 bases). The CDR3 sequence is 17 residues long. Trimming removed 0 bases at V and 2 bases at J, with 14 bases between. Germline V gene sequence: CDR1 MNHNS, CDR2 SASEGT. In DNA form, the CDR3 reads TGTGCCAGCAGTGAAGCCGACGGAGGGGTTGGCAATCAGCCCCAGCATTTT. Translated, it gives CASSEADGGVGNQPQHF.

The chain joins TRBV9 to TRBJ2-2; tentatively, D is TRBD2 (5 bases). Per germline, CDR1 SGDLS and CDR2 YYNGEE. The CDR3 consists of 16 residues. The germline V and J ends were trimmed by 4 bases and 6 bases, with 19 bases remaining between them. The CDR3 coding sequence is TGTGCCAGCAGCCCTTCGACTACCACGGACTCCGGGGAGCTGTTTTTT. Translating gives CASSPSTTTDSGELFF.

The gene calls are TRBV10-3 and TRBJ1-1; 9 positions match TRBD1. V was pared by 2 bases and J by 0 bases, with 4 bases of the junction left unmatched. The CDR3 has 16 residues. Germline CDR1 is ENHRY and CDR2 is SYGVKD. In DNA, the CDR3 is TGTGCCATCAGTGAGGCCGGACAGGGGATGAACACTGAAGCTTTCTTT. It is translated as CAISEAGQGMNTEAFF.

This clone was seen a handful of times. The chain couples TRBV10-3 to TRBJ2-1; 10 bases fit TRBD2. From germline, CDR1 is ENHRY and CDR2 SYGVKD. V was pared by 0 bases and J by 9 bases, with 14 bases of the junction left unmatched. This CDR3 is 18 amino acids long. CDR3 in amino acids: CAISESGASGSFYGEQFF. CDR3 nucleotide sequence: TGTGCCATCAGTGAGTCGGGGGCTAGCGGGAGTTTCTATGGTGAGCAGTTCTTC.

The chain employs TRBV4-3 and TRBJ2-2, with 7 bases matching TRBD2. From germline, CDR1 is LGHNA and CDR2 YSLEER. V lost 0 bases, J lost 1 base, and 5 bases stayed unmatched. CDR3 length equals 17 residues. The CDR3 is CASSQDRGGRNTGELFF. For the CDR3, the DNA is TGCGCCAGCAGCCAAGACCGGGGCGGGAGGAACACCGGGGAGCTGTTTTTT.